The 29 T cell receptor beta chains below all came from one sample that was sequenced in a study of blood T cell repertoires in COVID-19 (dated by TCRdb to about 2020). Libraries were built with the immunoSEQ multiplex PCR assay. The source is immuneACCESS, and TCRdb retained only in-frame sequences with V and J called. Part of the clones is not carried over; for the studies checked, unresolved V genes explain less than half of this, and the remainder is unexplained. This sample has some 530,000 clones in its table, and over 75% of those were observed once. The ten largest make up under 4% of the sample. Sequences were obtained from peripheral blood. Every receptor here comes from a human donor in a cohort sampled during active COVID-19.

The rearrangement joins TRBV15 to TRBJ2-7; 12 bases match TRBD1. V shed 0 bases and J 5 bases; nucleotides not matched to a gene: 8. In germline, CDR1 is LNHNV, CDR2 YYDKDF (reference sequence). The CDR3 is made up of 17 amino acids. CDR3 DNA: TGTGCCACCAGCAGAGATCAAATCGGGACAGGGGGCGACGAGCAGTACTTC. This codes for CATSRDQIGTGGDEQYF.

This clone was observed many times. V and J are TRBV15 and TRBJ2-2, with D hard to call. The CDR3 consists of 14 residues. Germline V CDR1 and CDR2: LNHNV, YYDKDF (reference sequence). Trimming removed 3 bases at V and 6 bases at J, with 11 bases between. This chain's CDR3 is CATSSSYQAGELFF. Written as DNA, the CDR3 is TGTGCCACCAGCAGTTCCTACCAAGCCGGGGAGCTGTTTTTT.

V and J are TRBV5-1 and TRBJ2-1; unclear D gene. CDR1 and CDR2 (germline): SGHRS, YFSETQ. The germline V and J ends were trimmed by 0 bases and 7 bases, with 14 bases remaining between them. The CDR3 runs to 15 residues. This CDR3 reads CASSLGVRSGNEQFF. The CDR3 region has the DNA TGCGCCAGCAGCTTGGGGGTTAGGTCCGGGAATGAGCAGTTCTTC.

The chain carries TRBV6-5 and TRBJ2-3; 10 nucleotides agree with TRBD2. The CDR3 is made up of 14 amino acids. J was trimmed by 3 bases and V by 7 bases; bases with no gene match: 4. In germline, CDR1 is MNHEY, CDR2 SVGAGI. The chain's CDR3 is CASITAGGTDTQYF. For the CDR3, the DNA is TGTGCCAGCATCACAGCGGGAGGGACAGATACGCAGTATTTT.

The sample holds one count of this clone. The chain carries TRBV7-8 and TRBJ2-3, with 13 bases identical to TRBD2. Germline V lookup: CDR1 SGHVS, CDR2 FQNEAQ. V was clipped by 4 bases and J by 0 bases; unmatched bases: 10. The CDR3 is made up of 19 amino acids. For the CDR3, the DNA is TGTGCCAGCAGCTCCGCTTGGACTAGCGGGAGAGCTAGCACAGATACGCAGTATTTT. This gives the protein CASSSAWTSGRASTDTQYF.

This clone has just a few counts. The rearrangement uses TRBV6-5 and TRBJ1-1; 7 nucleotides agree with TRBD1. CDR3 length: 14 residues. CDR1 MNHEY and CDR2 SVGAGI come from the germline V gene. J gave up 2 bases and V 7 bases, and 7 bases lay outside the gene matches. The CDR3 nucleotides are TGTGCCAGCACAACGGACAGGAGAAACACTGAAGCTTTCTTT. It encodes CASTTDRRNTEAFF.

The sample holds one count of this clone. This rearrangement joins TRBV6-6 to TRBJ2-7, with TRBD2 matching over 13 bases. V lost 5 bases, J lost 1 base, and 8 bases stayed unmatched. This CDR3 is 17 amino acids long. Germline values: CDR1 MNHNY, CDR2 SVGAGI (reference sequence). CDR3 loop: CASSPTLAGGISYEQYF. As DNA, the CDR3 is TGTGCCAGCAGTCCTACACTAGCGGGAGGGATATCCTACGAGCAGTACTTC.

The genes are TRBV29-1 and TRBJ2-5, with TRBD1 identical over 8 bases. Germline V gene lookup returns CDR1 SQVTM and CDR2 ANQGSEA. V gave up 3 bases and J gave up 1 base; unmatched junction bases: 22. This CDR3 region has 20 residues. The CDR3 nucleotides read TGCAGCGTTGAGCAGGGGGCGAGTAGTAGTATTACTATGAGCCAAGAGACCCAGTACTTC. It yields the protein CSVEQGASSSITMSQETQYF.

This clone was seen a few times. The genes are TRBV19 and TRBJ1-2; the match to TRBD1 covers 7 bases. The V segment lost 4 bases and the J segment 3 bases; nucleotides outside the gene matches: 5. CDR1 and CDR2 (germline): LNHDA, SQIVND (reference sequence). The CDR3 covers 14 residues. The CDR3 DNA reads TGTGCCAGTAGTAAACTAGGGACAGACTATGGCTACACCTTC. Protein product: CASSKLGTDYGYTF.

The chain has TRBV7-9 and TRBJ1-1; weak D call: TRBD1 (5 bases). The CDR3 is 15 amino acids. Germline V lookup: CDR1 SEHNR, CDR2 FQNEAQ (reference sequence). The V end lost 2 bases, the J end lost 8 bases, and 18 bases lay between the germline ends. The CDR3 is CASSLQLVGQGEAFF. The CDR3 DNA reads as TGTGCCAGCAGCTTACAACTCGTCGGTCAGGGAGAAGCTTTCTTT. The whole variable domain, remainder taken from reference TRBV7-9 and TRBJ1-1, is DTGVSQNPRHKITKRGQNVTFRCDPISEHNRLYWYRQTLGQGPEFLTYFQNEAQLEKSRLLSDRFSAERPKGSFSTLEIQRTEQGDSAMYLCASSLQLVGQGEAFFGQGTRLTVV.

In DNA form, the CDR3 reads TGTGCCAGCAGCTTTCAGAGAGGCCGGGGGGAAGCTTTCTTT. It translates to CASSFQRGRGEAFF. The chain is built from TRBV11-2 and TRBJ1-1; D is perhaps TRBD1 (5 bases). V was trimmed by 3 bases and J by 8 bases, leaving 16 bases between them. CDR1 and CDR2 (germline): SGHAT, FQNNGV. The CDR3 covers 14 residues.

This clone is a singleton in its sample. The chain uses TRBV30 and TRBJ1-2; D is ambiguous. V was cut by 1 base and J by 4 bases, with 13 bases left in between. The CDR3 extends over 14 amino acids. Germline V CDR1 and CDR2: GTSNPN, SVGIG (reference sequence). The CDR3: CAWSALLGTYGYTF. As DNA, the CDR3 is TGTGCCTGGAGTGCACTCCTGGGCACCTATGGCTACACCTTC.

The chain has TRBV3-1 (or the pseudogene TRBV3-2) and TRBJ1-1; TRBD1 matches 8 bases. The CDR3 extends over 14 amino acids. V shed 1 base and J 7 bases; nucleotides not matched to a gene: 5. Germline CDR1 is LGHDT and CDR2 is YNNKEL (reference sequence). CDR3 sequence reads: CASSQATGQGEAFF. CDR3 DNA sequence: TGTGCCAGCAGCCAAGCGACTGGACAGGGTGAAGCTTTCTTT.

The V and J genes are TRBV5-1 and TRBJ1-3; unclear D gene. Germline V gene data show CDR1 as SGHRS and CDR2 as YFSETQ. The CDR3 loop spans 15 amino acids. The ends were cut back, 0 bases at V and 0 bases at J, with 7 bases in the middle. The CDR3 DNA reads TGCGCCAGCAGCTTGGAGGACTTCTCTGGAAACACCATATATTTT. It specifies CASSLEDFSGNTIYF.

The chain recombines TRBV28 with TRBJ2-1, with 10 bases aligning to TRBD2. J gave up 6 bases and V 5 bases, and 10 bases lay outside the gene matches. Germline assignment: CDR1 MDHEN and CDR2 SYDVKM. This CDR3 has 16 amino acids. The CDR3 DNA is TGTGCCAGCAGTCCCCCGTTTAGCGGGAGGCCCAATGAGCAGTTCTTC. Encoded protein: CASSPPFSGRPNEQFF.

The CDR3 nucleotides read TGTGCCAGCAGCGTAGGGGGAGGGACTAGCGGGAATGGGTACGAGCAGTACTTC. Protein product: CASSVGGGTSGNGYEQYF. This chain joins TRBV9 and TRBJ2-7, with 13 bases that match TRBD2. V shed 0 bases and J 4 bases; nucleotides not matched to a gene: 10. Germline CDR1 and CDR2: SGDLS and YYNGEE. The length of the CDR3 is 18 residues.

The chain has TRBV28 and TRBJ1-1; D is possibly TRBD1 (6 bases). The V end was cut by 3 bases, the J end by 6 bases, with 14 bases between. In germline, CDR1 is MDHEN, CDR2 SYDVKM. CDR3 length equals 14 residues. Here the CDR3 reads CASSLYREFAEAFF. The CDR3 DNA is TGTGCCAGCAGTTTGTACAGGGAATTCGCTGAAGCTTTCTTT.

J is TRBJ1-1 and V is TRBV6-5; 8 bases are shared with TRBD1. The CDR3 extends over 15 amino acids. With 8 bases clipped from V and 0 bases from J, the junction kept 8 bases outside the gene matches. Germline lookup yields CDR1 MNHEY and CDR2 SVGAGI. CDR3 region: CASSTGATLNTEAFF. In nucleotides, the CDR3 is TGTGCCAGCTCGACAGGGGCTACCTTGAACACTGAAGCTTTCTTT.

As DNA, the CDR3 is TGTGCCAGCACCGTGGCGGGTGTTAGGAACACCATATATTTT. It translates to CASTVAGVRNTIYF. The V call is TRBV28, the J call TRBJ1-3; D gene unclear. From germline, CDR1 is MDHEN and CDR2 SYDVKM. The V gene lost 7 bases and the J gene lost 7 bases, with 17 bases spanning the gap. The CDR3 runs 14 residues.

The chain links TRBV27 to TRBJ2-1, with 11 bases identical to TRBD2. Germline V lookup: CDR1 MNHEY, CDR2 SMNVEV (reference sequence). The CDR3 sequence is 16 residues long. Trimming at V came to 5 bases and at J to 5 bases, leaving 8 bases not matched to a gene. CDR3 coding DNA: TGTGCCAGCAGTCCGACTAGCGGGACTCGAAACAATGAGCAGTTCTTC. Translating gives CASSPTSGTRNNEQFF.

The V gene is TRBV2, the J gene TRBJ2-7; 10 bases map to TRBD1. V lost 4 bases and J lost 3; bases outside the gene matches: 6. The germline gives CDR1 SNHLY, CDR2 FYNNEI. The CDR3 has 15 amino acids. The CDR3 spells CASSVRDRGVYEQYF. In nucleotides, the CDR3 is TGTGCCAGCAGTGTCCGGGACAGGGGAGTCTACGAGCAGTACTTC. The variable domain in full, completed from reference TRBV2 and TRBJ2-7, reads EPEVTQTPSHQVTQMGQEVILRCVPISNHLYFYWYRQILGQKVEFLVSFYNNEISEKSEIFDDQFSVERPDGSNFTLKIRSTKLEDSAMYFCASSVRDRGVYEQYFGPGTRLTVT.

V and J are TRBV7-9 and TRBJ1-5; no reliable D call. Germline CDR1 is SEHNR and CDR2 is FQNEAQ (reference sequence). Between the trimmed V and J ends, which lost 0 bases and 4 bases, there was a span of 4 bases. This CDR3 spans 13 amino acids. The CDR3 sequence: CASSLAPNQPQHF. CDR3 DNA sequence: TGTGCCAGCAGCTTAGCTCCTAATCAGCCCCAGCATTTT. Filled out from reference TRBV7-9 and TRBJ1-5, the complete variable domain reads DTGVSQNPRHKITKRGQNVTFRCDPISEHNRLYWYRQTLGQGPEFLTYFQNEAQLEKSRLLSDRFSAERPKGSFSTLEIQRTEQGDSAMYLCASSLAPNQPQHFGDGTRLSIL.

The rearrangement uses TRBV6-5 and TRBJ1-1, with 7 bases aligning to TRBD1. Germline V CDR1 and CDR2: MNHEY, SVGAGI. This CDR3 has 12 amino acids. Unmatched junction bases numbered 4, after V lost 5 bases and J lost 7 bases. The DNA of the CDR3 is TGTGCCAGCAGTCCTTACAGGGGTGAAGCTTTCTTT. This gives the protein CASSPYRGEAFF.

The chain joins TRBV30 to TRBJ2-7, with D possibly matching TRBD2 (6 bases). The germline V gene encodes CDR1 GTSNPN and CDR2 SVGIG (reference sequence). With 3 bases removed from V and 2 bases from J, the gap between germline ends came to 14 bases. CDR3 size: 14 residues. CDR3 sequence: CAWRGGIGPYEQYF. The CDR3 bases are TGTGCCTGGAGGGGGGGTATAGGCCCCTACGAGCAGTACTTC.

CDR3 amino acids: CASSQRGTDEKLFF. In DNA, the CDR3 is TGTGCCAGCAGCCAAAGGGGGACAGATGAAAAACTGTTTTTT. This chain links TRBV3-1 (or the pseudogene TRBV3-2) with TRBJ1-4; 7 bases fit TRBD1. Losses at the gene ends were 2 bases for V and 6 bases for J; bases not matched to a gene: 3. Germline V lookup: CDR1 LGHDT, CDR2 YNNKEL (reference sequence). The CDR3 has 14 residues.

The chain has TRBV6-4 and TRBJ2-1; D is unresolved. The CDR3 consists of 14 residues. V gave up 0 bases and J gave up 6 bases, with 9 bases separating them. The germline gives CDR1 MRHNA, CDR2 SNTAGT. CDR3 in DNA: TGTGCCAGCAGTGACTCGATCCCCGGCAATGAGCAGTTCTTC. This encodes CASSDSIPGNEQFF.

The gene calls are TRBV10-3 and TRBJ1-2, with a weak D call TRBD1 (5 bases). Trimming removed 0 bases from V and 5 bases from J, with 13 bases in between. The CDR3 totals 15 residues. Looked up from germline, CDR1 is ENHRY and CDR2 is SYGVKD. The CDR3 is CAISESVQGPYGYTF. The CDR3 DNA follows: TGTGCCATCAGTGAGTCGGTCCAGGGTCCTTATGGCTACACCTTC.

The J gene is TRBJ1-2, the V gene TRBV11-2; D might be TRBD1 (5 bases). The germline V gene has CDR1 SGHAT and CDR2 FQNNGV. The CDR3 length is 15 residues. Deletions cut 0 bases from V and 7 bases from J, with 15 bases between. The CDR3 region is CASSLDRQGSSGYTF. CDR3 DNA sequence: TGTGCCAGCAGCTTAGATCGGCAGGGTAGCTCTGGCTACACCTTC.

This chain uses TRBV19 with TRBJ2-1; 8 bases align to TRBD2. V trimming: 2 bases; J trimming: 7 bases; junction bases outside the gene matches: 13. Per the germline V gene, CDR1 is LNHDA and CDR2 is SQIVND (reference sequence). The CDR3 sequence is 17 residues long. CDR3 in DNA: TGTGCCAGTAGTATAAGCCTAGCGGGCGGAAATGGGAATGAGCAGTTCTTC. Protein sequence: CASSISLAGGNGNEQFF.